The 9 T cell receptor beta chains given below trace back to one sample, sequenced in a study of naive and memory T cell subsets. Four PCR rounds used nested alpha and beta constant region primers plus the SP2 primer. Using its own MiXCR run on the 5' RACE reads, TCRdb lists one record per CDR3 protein. The table has approximately 58,000 distinct CDR3 sequences, 7% to 8.5% seen once. The library had UMIs added by 3' ligation of an oligonucleotide to TCR cDNA. The receptors originated from a male donor in good health.

V and J are TRBV3-1 and TRBJ1-1; tentatively, D is TRBD1 (5 bases). V was clipped by 1 base and J by 5 bases, with 8 bases between them. The CDR3 totals 13 residues. CDR1 and CDR2 from the germline V gene are LGHDT and YNNKEL (reference sequence). The CDR3 DNA follows: TGTGCCAGCAGCCAAGTGAAGGGGACTGAAGCTTTCTTT. It encodes CASSQVKGTEAFF.

This clonotype has just a few counts. The chain carries TRBV5-1 and TRBJ2-3; 7 positions match TRBD2. Trimming cost V 4 bases and J 6 bases; bases outside gene matches: 8. The CDR3 extends over 14 amino acids. Germline CDR1 SGHRS, CDR2 YFSETQ. The chain's CDR3 is CASSLLGGLDTQYF. The DNA for the CDR3 is TGCGCCAGCAGCCTGCTCGGGGGGTTGGATACGCAGTATTTT.

The table lists this clonotype with many counts. The J gene is TRBJ2-5, the V gene TRBV20-1, with D possibly being TRBD1 or TRBD2 (6 bases each). V lost 3 bases and J lost 5, with 19 bases in between. The CDR3 sequence is 15 residues long. The germline CDR1 and CDR2 sequences are DFQATT and SNEGSKA (reference sequence). CDR3 coding DNA: TGCAGTGCTAGTATGGGGGGCCGCCAAGGGGAGACCCAGTACTTC. Translation gives CSASMGGRQGETQYF.

This clonotype has just a few counts. CDR3 nucleotide sequence: TGTGCCAGCAGTTACTCGTCTAGCACAGATACGCAGTATTTT. Protein product: CASSYSSSTDTQYF. V usage is TRBV6-5 and J usage is TRBJ2-3, with D uncertain. This CDR3 spans 14 amino acids. Germline V gives CDR1 MNHEY, CDR2 SVGAGI. V was pared by 0 bases and J by 0 bases, with 4 bases between.

This clonotype came up many times. The chain links TRBV5-1 to TRBJ1-1; D perhaps matches TRBD1 (6 bases). This CDR3 has 19 amino acids. Looked up from germline, CDR1 is SGHRS and CDR2 is YFSETQ. V lost 4 bases and J lost 1, with 26 bases in between. CDR3 amino acids: CASSPGQPILTSGNTEAFF. CDR3 in DNA: TGCGCCAGCAGCCCCGGACAGCCCATACTCACCTCCGGGAACACTGAAGCTTTCTTT.

This clonotype has a handful of counts. The chain employs TRBV27 and TRBJ1-6; no firm D call. In germline, CDR1 is MNHEY, CDR2 SMNVEV (reference sequence). This CDR3 contains 12 residues. Deletions cut 3 bases from V and 7 bases from J, with 4 bases between. The DNA for the CDR3 is TGTGCCAGCAGTTTTCCAAATTCACCCCTCCACTTT. Encoded protein: CASSFPNSPLHF.

The chain combines TRBV13 with TRBJ1-6; D unresolved. Germline CDR1 reads PRHDT; CDR2 reads FYEKMQ (reference sequence). The CDR3 runs 15 residues. Trimming took 0 bases from V and 5 from J, leaving 8 bases between them. CDR3 loop: CASSLGGADNSPLHF. CDR3 in DNA: TGTGCCAGCAGCTTAGGGGGCGCAGATAATTCACCCCTCCACTTT.

This clonotype was detected only a few times. The rearrangement joins TRBV20-1 to TRBJ1-2; unclear D gene. Germline V CDR1 and CDR2: DFQATT, SNEGSKA (reference sequence). The CDR3 runs 13 residues. The ends were cut back, 3 bases at V and 0 bases at J, with 8 bases in the middle. CDR3 sequence (DNA): TGCAGTGCTAGCGAGAGAGCTAACTATGGCTACACCTTC. It codes for CSASERANYGYTF.

The chain is built from TRBV19 and TRBJ1-4; 11 bases are shared with TRBD1. V lost 7 bases, J lost 8 bases, and 9 bases stayed unmatched. There are 15 residues in the CDR3. CDR1 LNHDA and CDR2 SQIVND come from the germline V gene (reference sequence). The CDR3 spells CASTSPGTGGEKLFF. The CDR3, as DNA: TGTGCCAGTACCTCGCCCGGGACAGGGGGGGAAAAACTGTTTTTT.